The sequence of this T cell receptor beta chain was determined in a study of blood T cell repertoires in COVID-19 (TCRdb year 2020). Turning to the overall study: Samples covering the acute and convalescent phases of COVID-19 were provided by collaborators in the United States, Italy and Spain. The material from the prospective study consisted of cDNA or gDNA derived from T cells, B-cell-depleted T cells, or PBMCs. HLA class I and class II types, where available, came from metadata supplied by the sample provider rather than from assay-based typing. The sample metadata nearly always contained a de-identified subject ID, COVID-19 status, age in years and sex. A freely available public database, intended as a resource for researchers studying the immune response to SARS-CoV-2, is where the repertoires were released. The samples were drawn from the first 160 participants of the ongoing ImmuneRACE study and from some 1,300 subjects provided by 6 global collaborators. The dataset comprised deeply sampled blood TCRbeta repertoires from subjects exposed to, actively infected with, or recovered from COVID-19. What the study reported, not specific to this receptor: The amount of clinical and demographic metadata varied by source and participant and was provided uncurated.

Comment on this clone: Its antigen specificity is not known. Base qualities are not provided; no much larger clone lies one nucleotide away.

In the prospective study, participants were 18 to 89 years old, resided in about two dozen geographic areas of the United States, and were enrolled through a virtual design. Cohort assignment in the prospective study relied on participant-reported clinical history from a screening survey and a study questionnaire. In the prospective study, mobile phlebotomists collected whole blood, serum and a nasopharyngeal or oropharyngeal swab from each participant. Prospective study participants could optionally give additional blood draws and questionnaires over an approximately two-month period. Before DNA extraction, blood samples from the prospective study were shipped at room temperature or frozen. TCRbeta CDR3 regions were amplified from genomic DNA using the immunoSEQ Assay, a bias-controlled multiplex PCR. Concerning the study's data processing: Nucleated cell counts per sample were estimated from amplification of reference gene primers within the assay. Sequence reads were collapsed and filtered to measure the absolute abundance of every unique TCRbeta CDR3 rearrangement. For each sample, productive Simpson clonality was calculated as the square root of Simpson's diversity index across productive rearrangements. TCRdb carries this immuneACCESS record with in-frame sequences only. Its versions omit some clonotypes, under half of them owing to an unresolved V gene in the studies checked, with the rest unexplained. V and J calls and clone size are copied from that table; D and trimming were computed from the DNA. The sample data list 250,000 to 300,000 clones, and roughly 90% of these were observed just once. The top ten constitute about 2% of the sample.

Sequenced material: PBMCs or T cells enriched from blood (not recorded which). This clonotype originated in a woman between 40 and 50 years old with acute COVID-19.

The CDR3 loop reads CASSGTEPSGNTIYF. In nucleotides, the sequence is TGTGCCAGCTCAGGAACAGAACCCTCTGGAAACACCATATATTTT. The rearrangement joined TRBV18 to TRBJ1-3; the D gene assignment is ambiguous. The CDR3 numbers 15 residues from cysteine through phenylalanine. The only DNA kept is the CDR3, 45 bases in frame from the first base. The V and J ends are trimmed by 5 bases and 0 bases, leaving 11 bases between them. CDR1 and CDR2 were assigned from the germline V gene as KGHSH and LQKENI. When the CDR3 is completed using the reference TRBV18 and TRBJ1-3 genes on either side, the full variable domain is NAGVMQNPRHLVRRRGQEARLRCSPMKGHSHVYWYRQLPEEGLKFMVYLQKENIIDESGMPKERFSAEFPKEGPSILRIQQVVRGDSAAYFCASSGTEPSGNTIYFGEGSWLTVV.